Sequencing of this T cell receptor beta chain was carried out in a study of cytotoxic CD8 clonotypes in ibrutinib-treated CLL. The assay was immunoSEQ multiplex PCR, and TCRdb's table has in-frame clones only and misses some. The profile shows 250,000 to 350,000 clones, 65% to 85% of them singletons. The germline CDR1 and CDR2 sequences are MGHRA and YSYEKL. Trimming left V 2 bases short and J 5 bases short, with 15 bases between. This CDR3 is built from 15 residues. To note about this clone: Its target is not known.

Findings and limits, study-wide: Clonality (at baseline) was higher than in age-matched healthy donors and tracked circulating CD8+ T-cell counts.

This TCR was recovered from a human donor with chronic lymphocytic leukemia. The rearrangement uses TRBV4-1 and TRBJ1-2; weak D call: TRBD1 (6 bases). The sequenced sample was PBMCs, obtained at disease progression, from a patient treated with ibrutinib. The CDR3 protein is CASSQPTGRRYGYTF. The CDR3 nucleotides read TGCGCCAGCAGCCAACCAACAGGGCGGCGGTATGGCTACACCTTC.